These 20 T cell receptor beta chains were all obtained from the same sample, sequenced in a study of shared clonotypes between healthy human individuals. The data were produced by immunoSEQ multiplex PCR, yet TCRdb's version contains in-frame clones alone and is incomplete. The sample carries about 1.1 million clones, 60% to 85% recorded once. Sequenced: memory CD4+ T cells from PBMCs. As for subset: CD45RA-negative fraction. All receptors come from a man aged 18 to 30 in good health. Some clones in this sample may be carry-over from other donors' samples.

The chain joins TRBV7-8 to TRBJ1-3; D may be TRBD1 (6 bases). CDR3 length: 16 amino acids. Trimming removed 5 bases from V and 0 bases from J, with 14 bases in between. Germline CDR1 SGHVS, CDR2 FQNEAQ. The CDR3: CASSTGRQASGNTIYF. CDR3 DNA: TGTGCCAGCAGCACCGGAAGACAGGCCTCTGGAAACACCATATATTTT.

Points on this clone: This same CDR3 is encoded by further DNA sequences in the sample. The chain carries TRBV5-1 and TRBJ2-3; possibly TRBD1 for D (6 bases). Germline CDR1 SGHRS, CDR2 YFSETQ. V was trimmed by 3 bases and J by 2 bases, leaving 10 bases between them. The CDR3 extends over 14 amino acids. Here the CDR3 DNA reads TGCGCCAGCAGCTCAACAGGGCCCACAGATACGCAGTATTTT. Translated, it gives CASSSTGPTDTQYF.

V is TRBV25-1 and J is TRBJ1-1; the D gene is possibly TRBD1 (6 bases). Trimming removed 5 bases at V and 4 bases at J, with 17 bases between. CDR3 length: 15 residues. CDR1 MGHDK and CDR2 SYGVNS come from the germline V gene. CDR3 sequence reads: CASSPPRGRGTEAFF. The CDR3 nucleotides are TGTGCCAGCAGTCCCCCGCGGGGCAGGGGCACTGAAGCTTTCTTT. The full variable domain, rest sourced from reference TRBV25-1 and TRBJ1-1, is EADIYQTPRYLVIGTGKKITLECSQTMGHDKMYWYQQDPGMELHLIHYSYGVNSTEKGDLSSESTVSRIRTEHFPLTLESARPSHTSQYLCASSPPRGRGTEAFFGQGTRLTVV.

V usage is TRBV7-2 and J usage is TRBJ2-5; a weak D match, TRBD1 (6 bases). The CDR3 sequence is 16 residues long. Trimming cost V 3 bases and J 2 bases, with 16 bases left between them. The germline CDR1 and CDR2 sequences are SGHTA and FQGNSA. Here the CDR3 reads CASSFQRQAQQETQYF. The CDR3 region has the DNA TGTGCCAGCAGCTTCCAAAGACAGGCGCAACAAGAGACCCAGTACTTC.

This sequence joins TRBV7-3 and TRBJ1-1; 7 bases fit TRBD1. This CDR3 spans 15 amino acids. V gave up 5 bases and J gave up 6 bases; unmatched junction bases: 12. CDR1 SGHTA and CDR2 FQGTGA come from the germline V gene. The CDR3 region is CASSQGTDIWAEAFF. The DNA for the CDR3 is TGTGCCAGCAGCCAAGGGACAGATATTTGGGCTGAAGCTTTCTTT.

The rearrangement links TRBV6-5 to TRBJ2-1; no definite D call. The CDR3 contains 14 residues. V dropped 0 bases and J dropped 1 base, with 4 bases sitting between them. Germline V gives CDR1 MNHEY, CDR2 SVGAGI. CDR3 DNA sequence: TGTGCCAGCAGTTACTCGCGGTCCTACAATGAGCAGTTCTTC. It translates to CASSYSRSYNEQFF.

This clone was detected many times. The chain joins TRBV4-2 to TRBJ2-2; 14 bases agree with TRBD2. Germline trimming cut 4 bases from V and 6 bases from J; bases unmatched to any gene: 10. Germline values: CDR1 LGHNA, CDR2 YNFKEQ. The CDR3 length is 18 residues. DNA of the CDR3: TGTGCCAGCAGCCGGCAAACAGGGACTAGCGGGAGTCCCGGGGAGCTGTTTTTT. Protein sequence: CASSRQTGTSGSPGELFF.

The chain carries TRBV4-2 and TRBJ1-1; TRBD1 matches 8 bases. Germline CDR1 LGHNA, CDR2 YNFKEQ. The CDR3 is 18 residues long. With V trimmed by 4 bases and J by 0 bases, 13 bases remained unmatched. CDR3 region: CASSPHRGRGGLNTEAFF. The DNA for the CDR3 is TGTGCCAGCAGCCCCCACAGGGGGAGGGGAGGGCTGAACACTGAAGCTTTCTTT.

The chain uses TRBV5-4 and TRBJ1-4, with a weak D call TRBD1 (5 bases). Germline V lookup: CDR1 SGHNT, CDR2 YYREEE (reference sequence). V lost 1 base and J lost 3, with 10 bases in between. This CDR3 has 15 amino acids. CDR3 in amino acids: CASSLMQGPNEKLFF. The DNA of the CDR3 is TGTGCCAGCAGCTTGATGCAGGGACCTAATGAAAAACTGTTTTTT.

The chain recombines TRBV2 with TRBJ1-1; D uncertain. The V and J ends lost 4 bases and 2 bases respectively, with 11 bases between them. The CDR3 totals 14 residues. Germline lookup yields CDR1 SNHLY and CDR2 FYNNEI. CDR3 coding DNA: TGTGCCAGCAGTGGCCAAACAGTAAACACTGAAGCTTTCTTT. It codes for CASSGQTVNTEAFF.

The chain couples TRBV28 to TRBJ1-1; the D is unclear. Trimming took 3 bases from V and 5 from J, leaving 10 bases between them. This CDR3 spans 13 amino acids. Germline-derived CDR1 and CDR2 are MDHEN and SYDVKM. CDR3 nucleotides: TGTGCCAGCAGTTTGCGTGAACAGACTGAAGCTTTCTTT. It specifies CASSLREQTEAFF.

The J gene is TRBJ2-5, the V gene TRBV6-5; D may correspond to TRBD1 or TRBD2 (5 bases each). Trimming shortened V by 5 bases and J by 1 base, and 11 bases separated the two germline ends. Per germline, CDR1 MNHEY and CDR2 SVGAGI. This CDR3 is built from 14 residues. The CDR3 sequence: CASSRRDVQETQYF. In DNA form, the CDR3 reads TGTGCCAGCAGTCGCCGGGACGTCCAAGAGACCCAGTACTTC.

A word on this clone: A far larger clone differs by one base, so this is likely a read error. V gene TRBV6-6 combines with J gene TRBJ1-1, with 7 bases identical to TRBD1. Germline lookup yields CDR1 MNHNY and CDR2 SVGAGI (reference sequence). Trimming cost V 5 bases and J 9 bases; bases outside gene matches: 9. The CDR3 spans 13 residues. CDR3 nucleotide sequence: TGTGCCAGCAGTGTAGACCAGGACAGGAAAGCTTTCTTT. This codes for CASSVDQDRKAFF.

The chain is built from TRBV7-6 and TRBJ2-1; 7 positions agree with TRBD2. The CDR3 extends over 15 amino acids. The J segment lost 7 bases and the V segment lost 8 bases, leaving 14 bases of the junction unmatched. The germline V gene has CDR1 SGHVS and CDR2 FNYEAQ. For the CDR3, the DNA is TGTGCCAGCTCCTTGGGCCTAGCGGAAAGAAATGAGCAGTTCTTC. Protein: CASSLGLAERNEQFF.

For this clone: This sequence may be a read error, since a much larger clone differs from it by one base. V gene TRBV5-4 combines with J gene TRBJ2-2; no reliable D call. CDR1 is SGHNT, CDR2 YYREEE, per germline (reference sequence). With 0 bases removed from V and 3 bases from J, the gap between germline ends came to 0 bases. This CDR3 spans 12 amino acids. The CDR3 bases are TGTGCCAGCAGCTTGGACACCGGGGAGCTGTTTTTT. Translation: CASSLDTGELFF.

The chain has TRBV28 and TRBJ1-2; D remains ambiguous. Between the trimmed V and J ends, which lost 5 bases and 4 bases, there was a span of 11 bases. Germline V gene sequence: CDR1 MDHEN, CDR2 SYDVKM. CDR3 length equals 13 residues. In nucleotides, the CDR3 is TGTGCCAGCAGTCCGACGTGGCTCTATGGCTACACCTTC. This gives the protein CASSPTWLYGYTF.

This clone appeared a single time. The chain employs TRBV29-1 and TRBJ2-5; D is uncertain. V dropped 5 bases and J dropped 2 bases, with 12 bases sitting between them. The CDR3 is made up of 13 amino acids. Germline-derived CDR1 and CDR2 are SQVTM and ANQGSEA. CDR3 DNA sequence: TGCAGCGTTTCACGGGCTAAGCAAGAGACCCAGTACTTC. This codes for CSVSRAKQETQYF.

This clone was detected many times. V and J are TRBV5-1 and TRBJ2-7, with D possibly called TRBD1 or TRBD2 (6 bases each). Trimming shortened V by 2 bases and J by 5 bases, and 14 bases separated the two germline ends. The germline CDR1 and CDR2 sequences are SGHRS and YFSETQ. The CDR3 runs to 14 residues. CDR3 DNA sequence: TGCGCCAGCAGCTTTTCGGGGGCTATGAACGAGCAGTACTTC. Its protein product is CASSFSGAMNEQYF.

The rearrangement uses TRBV19 and TRBJ2-7, with 7 bases identical to TRBD2. CDR1 and CDR2 from the germline V gene are LNHDA and SQIVND (reference sequence). The trim removed 3 bases at V and 0 bases at J, leaving 5 bases unmatched. The CDR3 contains 15 residues. CDR3 nucleotide sequence: TGTGCCAGTAGTATGGGCGGGGGAAGCTCCTACGAGCAGTACTTC. This encodes CASSMGGGSSYEQYF.

The V and J genes are TRBV5-1 and TRBJ2-2; D possibly uses TRBD1 or TRBD2 (5 bases each). V was trimmed by 0 bases and J by 6 bases, leaving 18 bases between them. Per germline, CDR1 SGHRS and CDR2 YFSETQ. The CDR3 sequence is 17 residues long. CDR3 protein: CASSLAGGRAISGELFF. As DNA, the CDR3 is TGCGCCAGCAGCTTGGCTGGGGGTAGGGCTATCTCCGGGGAGCTGTTTTTT.